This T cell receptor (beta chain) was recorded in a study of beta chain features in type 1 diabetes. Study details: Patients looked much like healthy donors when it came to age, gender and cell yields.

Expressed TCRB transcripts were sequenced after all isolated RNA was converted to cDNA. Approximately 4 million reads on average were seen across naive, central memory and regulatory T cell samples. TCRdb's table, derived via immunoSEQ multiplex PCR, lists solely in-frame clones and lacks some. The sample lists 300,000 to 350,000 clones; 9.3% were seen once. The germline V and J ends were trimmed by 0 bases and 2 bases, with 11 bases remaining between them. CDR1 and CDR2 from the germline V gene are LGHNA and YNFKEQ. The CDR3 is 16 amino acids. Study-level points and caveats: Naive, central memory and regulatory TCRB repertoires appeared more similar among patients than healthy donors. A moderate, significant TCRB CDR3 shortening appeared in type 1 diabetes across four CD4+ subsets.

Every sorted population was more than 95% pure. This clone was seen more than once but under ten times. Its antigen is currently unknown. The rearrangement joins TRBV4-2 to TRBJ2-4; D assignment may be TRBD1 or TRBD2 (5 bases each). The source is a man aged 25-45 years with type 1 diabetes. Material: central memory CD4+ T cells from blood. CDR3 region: CASSQDIGDPKNIQYF. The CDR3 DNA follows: TGTGCCAGCAGCCAAGATATTGGGGACCCCAAAAACATTCAGTACTTC.